The T cell receptor beta chain under discussion was sequenced for a study of blood T cell repertoires in COVID-19. About the research overall: Donors in the United States, Italy and Spain gave samples during acute or convalescent COVID-19.

V lost 2 bases and J lost 7, with 8 bases in between. The CDR3 is made up of 12 amino acids. Per the germline V gene, CDR1 is ENHRY and CDR2 is SYGVKD. Libraries were prepared by immunoSEQ multiplex PCR; TCRdb keeps only in-frame clonotypes and omits some of them. The data contain about 59,000 clones, roughly 78% of them singletons. This clone appeared a few times. The clonotype comes from a man in his sixties with acute or convalescent COVID-19. Sample: peripheral blood. The rearrangement joins TRBV10-3 to TRBJ1-1; D is ambiguous. The CDR3 sequence is CAISERQVEAFF. The CDR3 DNA sequence: TGTGCCATCAGTGAGAGGCAGGTTGAAGCTTTCTTT.